What follows are 8 T cell receptor beta chains derived from one specimen sequenced in a study of patients and donors after allogeneic stem cell transplantation. MiXCR was run by TCRdb on the RT-PCR reads, yielding one entry per CDR3 protein. Of around 70,000 distinct CDR3 sequences in the sample, less than 30% were seen once. The sample comprised blood, either unsorted or a sorted T cell fraction (not recorded which). These receptors came from a human donor who was either an allogeneic HSCT recipient or a stem cell or donor lymphocyte infusion donor (not recorded which). It is not recorded whose cells these are; they may come from a transplant donor.

The V call is TRBV10-3, the J call TRBJ2-5, with a tentative D call TRBD2 (5 bases). The CDR3 is 13 residues long. Germline CDR1 reads ENHRY; CDR2 reads SYGVKD. Deletions cut 3 bases from V and 7 bases from J, with 12 bases between. The CDR3 is CAISDLPEGTQYF. In DNA form, the CDR3 reads TGTGCCATCAGTGACTTACCCGAGGGGACCCAGTACTTC.

The V gene is TRBV20-1, the J gene TRBJ2-7; the D gene is possibly TRBD1 (6 bases). V gave up 0 bases and J gave up 1 base, with 10 bases separating them. Germline loops: CDR1 DFQATT, CDR2 SNEGSKA (reference sequence). The CDR3 is 14 amino acids. CDR3 bases: TGCAGTGCTAGAGATAACAGGGAGTCCTACGAGCAGTACTTC. Amino acid sequence: CSARDNRESYEQYF.

The chain is built from TRBV4-1 and TRBJ2-7; 9 bases are shared with TRBD1. The J segment lost 0 bases and the V segment lost 0 bases, leaving 6 bases of the junction unmatched. The CDR3 extends over 17 amino acids. Per the germline V gene, CDR1 is MGHRA and CDR2 is YSYEKL. CDR3 residues: CASSQEAGTGSSYEQYF. CDR3 nucleotides: TGCGCCAGCAGCCAAGAAGCCGGGACAGGGAGCTCCTACGAGCAGTACTTC.

The V and J genes are TRBV29-1 and TRBJ1-2; D possibly corresponds to TRBD1 (5 bases). Trimming took off 6 bases at V and 4 bases at J, with 12 bases between the two ends. Germline V gene sequence: CDR1 SQVTM, CDR2 ANQGSEA. The CDR3 contains 12 residues. CDR3 region: CSVLDNAYGYTF. The CDR3 DNA follows: TGCAGCGTCCTGGACAATGCCTATGGCTACACCTTC.

This clonotype was recorded a few times. This rearrangement joins TRBV3-1 to TRBJ2-3, with 13 nucleotides matching TRBD2. V was clipped by 3 bases and J by 6 bases; unmatched bases: 9. This CDR3 has 17 amino acids. Germline V CDR1 and CDR2: LGHDT, YNNKEL (reference sequence). The CDR3 protein is CASSQSRLAGGSDTQYF. The CDR3 DNA follows: TGTGCCAGCAGCCAGTCCCGACTAGCGGGGGGAAGTGATACGCAGTATTTT.

The chain links TRBV25-1 to TRBJ1-6; D call uncertain. The germline CDR1 and CDR2 sequences are MGHDK and SYGVNS. The V end was cut by 3 bases, the J end by 3 bases, with 12 bases between. The CDR3 spans 16 residues. CDR3 sequence (DNA): TGTGCCAGCAGTGATTCCGCCAGCCTCTATAATTCACCCCTCCACTTT. Residues: CASSDSASLYNSPLHF. Complete variable domain (other parts from reference TRBV25-1 and TRBJ1-6): EADIYQTPRYLVIGTGKKITLECSQTMGHDKMYWYQQDPGMELHLIHYSYGVNSTEKGDLSSESTVSRIRTEHFPLTLESARPSHTSQYLCASSDSASLYNSPLHFGNGTRLTVT.

This clonotype was counted once. V gene TRBV6-5 combines with J gene TRBJ1-1; 8 bases agree with TRBD1. CDR3 length: 14 amino acids. Germline assignment: CDR1 MNHEY and CDR2 SVGAGI. V trimming: 5 bases; J trimming: 0 bases; junction bases outside the gene matches: 2. The CDR3 sequence is CASSLQGVNTEAFF. The CDR3 DNA sequence: TGTGCCAGCAGTCTACAGGGGGTGAACACTGAAGCTTTCTTT.

The V and J genes are TRBV5-1 and TRBJ1-2; 8 bases agree with TRBD1. Germline V gene lookup returns CDR1 SGHRS and CDR2 YFSETQ. The CDR3 consists of 14 residues. V lost 4 bases to trimming and J lost 3 bases; unmatched junction nucleotides: 5. CDR3 region: CASSLGQGHYGYTF. The CDR3 DNA reads TGCGCCAGCAGCCTCGGACAGGGCCACTATGGCTACACCTTC.